These T cell receptor beta chains were read from a single sample in a study of cytomegalovirus exposure and HLA in healthy donors. Some clones are missing from TCRdb's copy, which holds only in-frame ones; the method was immunoSEQ multiplex PCR. The data show 120,000 to 150,000 clones, around 73% seen once. Sequencing input: PBMCs. These receptors all come from a woman under 30 in good health and CMV-seronegative. Each CDR3 is given with its conserved first and last residue. D genes are given only for firm matches. Rows may omit the clone size; those that give it use once, few, many or a size class.

j_call: TRBJ1-2
clone_size: few
v_call: TRBV2
d_call: TRBD1
cdr3_nt: TGTGCCAGCAATCGAGGGGGACAGGGGACCTATGGCTACACCTTC
cdr3_aa: CASNRGGQGTYGYTF

j_call: TRBJ2-7
clone_size: NA
v_call: TRBV4-1
d_call: NA
cdr3_nt: TGCGCCAGCAGCCAAGGGGGTCAGGGGATACGATACGAGCAGTACTTC
cdr3_aa: CASSQGGQGIRYEQYF

j_call: TRBJ2-4
clone_size: NA
v_call: TRBV9
d_call: NA
cdr3_nt: TGTGCCAGCAGTGTCAGGGGCCTAGCCAAAAACATTCAGTACTTC
cdr3_aa: CASSVRGLAKNIQYF

j_call: TRBJ2-2
clone_size: few
v_call: TRBV7-3
d_call: NA
cdr3_nt: TGTGCCAGCAGGAAGCCGGGACTTCCAGACACCGGGGAGCTGTTTTTT
cdr3_aa: CASRKPGLPDTGELFF

j_call: TRBJ2-3
clone_size: NA
v_call: TRBV7-3
d_call: TRBD2
cdr3_nt: TGTGCCAGCAGCCAAGGAACTAGCGGGGCTACAGATACGCAGTATTTT
cdr3_aa: CASSQGTSGATDTQYF

j_call: TRBJ1-4
clone_size: few
v_call: TRBV4-3
d_call: NA
cdr3_nt: TGCGCCAGCAGCCCTCACCTCGGGGCAACTAATGAAAAACTGTTTTTT
cdr3_aa: CASSPHLGATNEKLFF

j_call: TRBJ2-3
clone_size: NA
v_call: TRBV7-2
d_call: TRBD2
cdr3_nt: TGTGCCAGCAGCTTAGGACCCTTACTAGCGGGGGGCACAGATACGCAGTATTTT
cdr3_aa: CASSLGPLLAGGTDTQYF

j_call: TRBJ1-6
clone_size: NA
v_call: TRBV15
d_call: NA
cdr3_nt: TGTGCCACCAGCAGAGATCCCCCCAACTATAATTCACCCCTCCACTTT
cdr3_aa: CATSRDPPNYNSPLHF

j_call: TRBJ2-5
clone_size: once
v_call: TRBV9
d_call: TRBD2
cdr3_nt: TGTGCCAGCAGGGGCGGGGGGGAGACCCAGTACTTC
cdr3_aa: CASRGGGETQYF

j_call: TRBJ2-7
clone_size: NA
v_call: TRBV18
d_call: NA
cdr3_nt: TGTGCCAGCTCACCACCGGGGGGCTACGAGCAGTACTTC
cdr3_aa: CASSPPGGYEQYF

j_call: TRBJ1-2
clone_size: NA
v_call: TRBV29-1
d_call: TRBD1
cdr3_nt: TGCAGCGTGGACGCCTGGGACAGGGGGAACTATGGCTACACCTTC
cdr3_aa: CSVDAWDRGNYGYTF

j_call: TRBJ2-5
clone_size: NA
v_call: TRBV5-1
d_call: NA
cdr3_nt: TGCGCCAGCAGCTTGAACTACCAAGAGACCCAGTACTTC
cdr3_aa: CASSLNYQETQYF

j_call: TRBJ2-7
clone_size: NA
v_call: TRBV4-1
d_call: TRBD1
cdr3_nt: TGCGCCAGCAGCCAACGAACAGGGGACGAGCAGTACTTC
cdr3_aa: CASSQRTGDEQYF

j_call: TRBJ2-5
clone_size: NA
v_call: TRBV4-2
d_call: TRBD2
cdr3_nt: TGTGCCAGCAGCCAAGCTAGAGCGGGGGCACAAGAGACCCAGTACTTC
cdr3_aa: CASSQARAGAQETQYF

j_call: TRBJ1-6
clone_size: NA
v_call: TRBV11-1
d_call: NA
cdr3_nt: TGTGCCAGCAGCTCAGACAGTTACTATAATTCACCCCTCCACTTT
cdr3_aa: CASSSDSYYNSPLHF

j_call: TRBJ2-7
clone_size: NA
v_call: TRBV18
d_call: NA
cdr3_nt: TGTGCCAGCTCACCACGGCGATCAGAGGACAGATACTACGAGCAGTACTTC
cdr3_aa: CASSPRRSEDRYYEQYF

j_call: TRBJ1-1
clone_size: NA
v_call: TRBV27
d_call: TRBD1
cdr3_nt: TGTGCCAGCAGTCGACAGGGGGCAAGGGGGAACACTGAAGCTTTCTTT
cdr3_aa: CASSRQGARGNTEAFF

j_call: TRBJ2-1
clone_size: NA
v_call: TRBV5-1
d_call: TRBD1
cdr3_nt: TGCGCCAGCAGCCAACCCACCGGGACAGGGACCTGGGTTGAGCAGTTCTTC
cdr3_aa: CASSQPTGTGTWVEQFF

j_call: TRBJ2-3
clone_size: NA
v_call: TRBV7-2
d_call: NA
cdr3_nt: TGTGCCAGCAGCTTCTATGGGCAGGGCCCAGATACGCAGTATTTT
cdr3_aa: CASSFYGQGPDTQYF

j_call: TRBJ1-1
clone_size: NA
v_call: TRBV7-8
d_call: NA
cdr3_nt: TGTGCCAGCAGCCCCACAGGGACTGAAGCTTTCTTT
cdr3_aa: CASSPTGTEAFF

j_call: TRBJ1-2
clone_size: few
v_call: TRBV19
d_call: NA
cdr3_nt: TGTGCCAGTAGTCTTCCAGGGCCCTATGGCTACACCTTC
cdr3_aa: CASSLPGPYGYTF

j_call: TRBJ2-5
clone_size: NA
v_call: TRBV6-5
d_call: TRBD1
cdr3_nt: TGTGCCAGCAGTCGGGACAGAGGAGTCGCGGAGACCCAGTACTTC
cdr3_aa: CASSRDRGVAETQYF

j_call: TRBJ1-2
clone_size: few
v_call: TRBV30
d_call: TRBD1
cdr3_nt: TGTGCCTGGAGGGCCACAGGGGTTGGCTACACCTTC
cdr3_aa: CAWRATGVGYTF

j_call: TRBJ1-3
clone_size: NA
v_call: TRBV10-3
d_call: NA
cdr3_nt: TGTGCCATCAGTGAGCCGGGAGCACTTTACTCTGGAAACACCATATATTTT
cdr3_aa: CAISEPGALYSGNTIYF

j_call: TRBJ2-7
clone_size: once
v_call: TRBV19
d_call: NA
cdr3_nt: TGTGCCAGTAGTAAGGGGAGACAGGACTACGAGCAGTACTTC
cdr3_aa: CASSKGRQDYEQYF

j_call: TRBJ1-1
clone_size: NA
v_call: TRBV9
d_call: TRBD1
cdr3_nt: TGTGCCAGCAGCGGACAGGGTGCTCATTACACTGAAGCTTTCTTT
cdr3_aa: CASSGQGAHYTEAFF

j_call: TRBJ1-2
clone_size: NA
v_call: TRBV11-2
d_call: TRBD1
cdr3_nt: TGTGCCAGCAGCTTTGACGACAGGGGGTTCGGCTACACCTTC
cdr3_aa: CASSFDDRGFGYTF

j_call: TRBJ1-1
clone_size: NA
v_call: TRBV7-3
d_call: NA
cdr3_nt: TGTGCCAGCAGCTCACCCACGGGAGGAGGAGCTTTCTTT
cdr3_aa: CASSSPTGGGAFF

j_call: TRBJ1-1
clone_size: NA
v_call: TRBV29-1
d_call: NA
cdr3_nt: TGCAGCGTTGAAGATCGGGGTAACGCTGAAGCTTTCTTT
cdr3_aa: CSVEDRGNAEAFF

j_call: TRBJ2-2
clone_size: NA
v_call: TRBV2
d_call: NA
cdr3_nt: TGTGCCAGCAGTGAACTGGGGAGCACCGGGGAGCTGTTTTTT
cdr3_aa: CASSELGSTGELFF

j_call: TRBJ1-5
clone_size: once
v_call: TRBV5-4
d_call: NA
cdr3_nt: TGTGCCAGCAGTCCCGAACAGGGTAATAGCAATCAGCCCCAGCATTTT
cdr3_aa: CASSPEQGNSNQPQHF

j_call: TRBJ2-7
clone_size: NA
v_call: TRBV7-9
d_call: TRBD2
cdr3_nt: TGTTCCAGCAGCTTACAAACTAGCGGGCCTTCCTACGAGCAGTACTTC
cdr3_aa: CSSSLQTSGPSYEQYF

j_call: TRBJ1-2
clone_size: NA
v_call: TRBV10-3
d_call: NA
cdr3_nt: TGTGCCATCAGTTCAGGGGAAGACTATGGCTACACCTTC
cdr3_aa: CAISSGEDYGYTF

j_call: TRBJ2-3
clone_size: few
v_call: TRBV6-5
d_call: NA
cdr3_nt: TGTGCCAGCAGTTCCCGGACAGACTCGTACACAGATACGCAGTATTTT
cdr3_aa: CASSSRTDSYTDTQYF

j_call: TRBJ2-1
clone_size: NA
v_call: TRBV25-1
d_call: NA
cdr3_nt: TGTGCCAGCACTCTCTCCGGGAACAACAATGAGCAGTTCTTC
cdr3_aa: CASTLSGNNNEQFF

j_call: TRBJ2-7
clone_size: NA
v_call: TRBV9
d_call: NA
cdr3_nt: TGTGCCAGCAGCCCGGTAGGGGGGGCTTTTTACGAGCAGTACTTC
cdr3_aa: CASSPVGGAFYEQYF

j_call: TRBJ1-6
clone_size: NA
v_call: TRBV4-1
d_call: TRBD1
cdr3_nt: TGCGCCAGCAGCCAAGACGGGACAGGGCGGAATTCACCCCTCCACTTT
cdr3_aa: CASSQDGTGRNSPLHF

j_call: TRBJ1-5
clone_size: once
v_call: TRBV10-3
d_call: TRBD1
cdr3_nt: TGTGCCACCACTCAACAGGGGAGTCAGGGCCTTCCCCAGCATTTT
cdr3_aa: CATTQQGSQGLPQHF

j_call: TRBJ2-5
clone_size: NA
v_call: TRBV5-6
d_call: TRBD2
cdr3_nt: TGTGCCAGCAGCGGGGGACTAGCGCGATCAGAGACCCAGTACTTC
cdr3_aa: CASSGGLARSETQYF

j_call: TRBJ2-3
clone_size: NA
v_call: TRBV19
d_call: TRBD2
cdr3_nt: TGTGCCAGTAGTTCCAGCGGGGGGTCAGATACGCAGTATTTT
cdr3_aa: CASSSSGGSDTQYF

j_call: TRBJ2-7
clone_size: NA
v_call: TRBV6-6
d_call: TRBD1
cdr3_nt: TGTGCCAGCAGTTACTCCCAGGGGGCGTTTTACGAGCAGTACTTC
cdr3_aa: CASSYSQGAFYEQYF

j_call: TRBJ2-2
clone_size: NA
v_call: TRBV7-3
d_call: NA
cdr3_nt: TGTGCCAGCAGCTACCAAACAGCGAACACCGGGGAGCTGTTTTTT
cdr3_aa: CASSYQTANTGELFF

j_call: TRBJ1-2
clone_size: NA
v_call: TRBV7-2
d_call: NA
cdr3_nt: TGTGCCAGCAGCCCCGACAAGATCTATGGCTACACCTTC
cdr3_aa: CASSPDKIYGYTF

j_call: TRBJ2-1
clone_size: NA
v_call: TRBV11-3
d_call: NA
cdr3_nt: TGTGCCAGCAGCTTGGAGGGGTATGAGCAGTTCTTC
cdr3_aa: CASSLEGYEQFF

j_call: TRBJ2-6
clone_size: NA
v_call: TRBV7-2
d_call: TRBD1
cdr3_nt: TGTGCCACCCGGCGAGGGGGCGCTTCTGGGGCCAACGTCCTGACTTTC
cdr3_aa: CATRRGGASGANVLTF